This TCR beta chain originates from a study of identical twins. General study results and limits: Whereas memory repertoires showed no such difference, abundant cord blood beta clonotypes carried fewer insertions.

Points on this clonotype: Its specificity is not known. The junction differs from germline at one of its ends, possibly a read error.

The CDR3 extends over 14 amino acids. Per the germline V gene, CDR1 is MNHEY and CDR2 is SMNVEV (reference sequence). TCRdb reanalysed the 5' RACE reads using MiXCR and keeps one entry per CDR3 protein. The sample yields 1.5 million or so distinct CDR3 sequences, 25% to 35% seen once. The origin of this receptor is a newborn girl in good health. Sequencing was performed on cord blood. The chain couples TRBV27 to TRBJ2-7; D is uncertain. For the CDR3, the DNA is TGTGCCAGCAGTCCCTCGGGCAGCTCCTACGGGCAGTACTTC. It is translated as CASSPSGSSYGQYF.